These 28 T cell receptor beta chains came from one sample sequenced in a study of CXCR3-negative and CXCR3-positive naive CD8 T cells. Study results and caveats: Naive CXCR3-positive cells had TRB CDR3s more hydrophobic than those of CXCR3-negative naive cells.

5' RACE with UMI labels generated the TRB cDNA libraries. TCRdb re-called the 5' RACE reads, yielding one record per CDR3 amino acid sequence without DNA. This table holds nearly 90,000 distinct CDR3 sequences. The antigens these receptors bind are not known. The specimen was naive CXCR3+ CD8+ T cells from blood. Stated subset: CD45RO-CCR7+CD27+CD95- naive CD8+ T cells expressing CXCR3 (TNR3+). The receptor source for this set is a human donor in good health. Some clones in this sample may be carry-over from other donors' samples.

J is TRBJ2-1 and V is TRBV5-1; the TRBD2 assignment by TCRdb is unverifiable without DNA. Germline-derived CDR1 and CDR2 are SGHRS and YFSETQ. The CDR3 is made up of 15 amino acids. CDR3: CASSLVAGGPDEQFF.

The chain joins TRBV6-6 to TRBJ2-7. The CDR3 runs 12 residues. Germline V gene sequence: CDR1 MNHNY, CDR2 SVGAGI (reference sequence). The chain's CDR3 is CASSRGLSEQYF.

V is TRBV4-1 and J is TRBJ2-2; the TCRdb D gene call, TRBD2, has no DNA to confirm it. Germline CDR1 MGHRA, CDR2 YSYEKL. The CDR3 totals 14 residues. The CDR3 sequence: CASSQVGRSGELFF.

The chain couples TRBV28 to TRBJ2-5. The germline V gene encodes CDR1 MDHEN and CDR2 SYDVKM. This CDR3 contains 14 residues. The CDR3 is CASSLYRGQETQYF.

CDR3 in amino acids: CSARVGASNQPQHF. The gene calls are TRBV20-1 and TRBJ1-5. This CDR3 spans 14 amino acids. Germline V gives CDR1 DFQATT, CDR2 SNEGSKA (reference sequence).

The chain couples TRBV28 to TRBJ2-7; the D call of TRBD2 rests on TCRdb alone, since no DNA is present to check it. From germline, CDR1 is MDHEN and CDR2 SYDVKM. The CDR3 consists of 16 residues. CDR3 in amino acids: CASSSPPDLYAYEQYF. Full variable domain (missing parts from reference TRBV28 and TRBJ2-7): DVKVTQSSRYLVKRTGEKVFLECVQDMDHENMFWYRQDPGLGLRLIYFSYDVKMKEKGDIPEGYSVSREKKERFSLILESASTNQTSMYLCASSSPPDLYAYEQYFGPGTRLTVT.

The rearrangement joins TRBV7-3 to TRBJ2-1; TCRdb names TRBD2, which stays unverified in the absence of DNA. This CDR3 is 15 amino acids long. Germline CDR1 reads SGHTA; CDR2 reads FQGTGA. The CDR3 sequence is CASSLGLASVNEQFF.

This chain links TRBV28 with TRBJ1-5; TCRdb picks TRBD1, but there is no DNA to check that call. Germline-derived CDR1 and CDR2 are MDHEN and SYDVKM. CDR3 length: 14 amino acids. CDR3 sequence: CASSWGGTGQPQHF.

V is TRBV28 and J is TRBJ2-7; absent DNA, TCRdb's TRBD1 call cannot be checked. Germline V gives CDR1 MDHEN, CDR2 SYDVKM. CDR3 length: 14 residues. The CDR3 loop is CASSLWGEVSEQYF.

The V call is TRBV7-3, the J call TRBJ2-7; TCRdb proposes TRBD1, but this gene call is untestable without DNA. This CDR3 spans 13 amino acids. CDR1 and CDR2 from the germline V gene are SGHTA and FQGTGA. CDR3 region: CASSSGPHGEQYF.

V and J are TRBV4-2 and TRBJ2-7; TCRdb's D gene call, TRBD2, goes unchecked for lack of DNA. CDR3 size: 16 residues. Germline CDR1 LGHNA, CDR2 YNFKEQ. CDR3 in amino acids: CASSQLAGVSSYEQYF.

This chain joins TRBV6-4 and TRBJ2-3; TCRdb gives TRBD2 as the D gene, but with no DNA this cannot be confirmed. This CDR3 region has 15 residues. CDR1 MRHNA and CDR2 SNTAGT come from the germline V gene. CDR3: CASSDSGGATDTQYF.

The genes are TRBV3-1 and TRBJ2-7; the D call from TCRdb, TRBD2, cannot be confirmed without DNA. Per germline, CDR1 LGHDT and CDR2 YNNKEL (reference sequence). The CDR3 extends over 15 amino acids. The CDR3 spells CASSQDRAYTYEQYF.

V is TRBV7-2 and J is TRBJ1-6. From germline, CDR1 is SGHTA and CDR2 FQGNSA. The CDR3 runs to 15 residues. Here the CDR3 reads CASSPELMGNSPLHF.

This chain connects TRBV5-1 to TRBJ2-5; TCRdb returns TRBD1, unconfirmable since there is no DNA. The CDR3 consists of 14 residues. Germline CDR1 reads SGHRS; CDR2 reads YFSETQ. The CDR3 loop reads CASSLWTEQETQYF.

CDR3: CARTLGYFTDTQYF. This rearrangement joins TRBV5-1 to TRBJ2-3; the D gene TCRdb calls, TRBD2, cannot be checked with no DNA. Per germline, CDR1 SGHRS and CDR2 YFSETQ. CDR3 length: 14 amino acids.

V and J are TRBV25-1 and TRBJ2-7; lacking DNA, the TRBD2 call made by TCRdb goes unchecked. Germline values: CDR1 MGHDK, CDR2 SYGVNS. This CDR3 is built from 14 residues. CDR3 sequence reads: CASSGAPRSYEQYF.

The CDR3: CASSLDFGQVTEAFF. This chain uses TRBV7-2 with TRBJ1-1; checking the TCRdb D call of TRBD1 is not possible without DNA. Germline V gene lookup returns CDR1 SGHTA and CDR2 FQGNSA. The CDR3 has 15 residues.

V gene TRBV20-1 combines with J gene TRBJ2-2. Germline CDR1 is DFQATT and CDR2 is SNEGSKA (reference sequence). The CDR3 has 19 residues. The chain's CDR3 is CSARDLRFCFIRLNGELFF.

V usage is TRBV12-5 and J usage is TRBJ2-3; the D call from TCRdb, TRBD1, cannot be confirmed without DNA. The CDR3 sequence is 19 residues long. Looked up from germline, CDR1 is LGHNT and CDR2 is FRNRAP. CDR3 sequence reads: CASGPLGVRGGPSTDTQYF. Filled out from reference TRBV12-5 and TRBJ2-3, the complete variable domain reads DARVTQTPRHKVTEMGQEVTMRCQPILGHNTVFWYRQTMMQGLELLAYFRNRAPLDDSGMPKDRFSAEMPDATLATLKIQPSEPRDSAVYFCASGPLGVRGGPSTDTQYFGPGTRLTVL.

The V gene is TRBV27, the J gene TRBJ2-3; TCRdb outputs TRBD2, but without DNA this stays unchecked. From germline, CDR1 is MNHEY and CDR2 SMNVEV (reference sequence). The CDR3 covers 13 residues. CDR3 in amino acids: CASSSQRTDTQYF.

The genes are TRBV20-1 and TRBJ1-5. This CDR3 is 15 amino acids long. Germline CDR1 DFQATT, CDR2 SNEGSKA (reference sequence). CDR3 loop: CSARDMGEGNQPKHF.

The chain uses TRBV7-9 and TRBJ2-3; TCRdb gives TRBD1 as the D gene, but with no DNA this cannot be confirmed. The CDR3 is 16 residues long. Germline V CDR1 and CDR2: SEHNR, FQNEAQ (reference sequence). This CDR3 is CASSLLGVPPADTQYF.

The J gene is TRBJ1-1, the V gene TRBV27. Germline V lookup: CDR1 MNHEY, CDR2 SMNVEV (reference sequence). This CDR3 spans 14 amino acids. CDR3 amino acids: CASSFDGSNTEAFF.

This rearrangement joins TRBV9 to TRBJ1-1; TCRdb picks TRBD1, but there is no DNA to check that call. Per germline, CDR1 SGDLS and CDR2 YYNGEE. This CDR3 has 15 residues. CDR3 protein: CASSPRAGASTEAFF.

This chain joins TRBV3-1 and TRBJ2-1. The CDR3 has 16 amino acids. Germline CDR1 reads LGHDT; CDR2 reads YNNKEL (reference sequence). The CDR3 spells CASSQDFVTASNEQFF.

CDR3 protein: CASIKGDRVNTGELFF. The chain combines TRBV6-5 with TRBJ2-2; the TCRdb D gene call, TRBD1, has no DNA to confirm it. The CDR3 is 16 amino acids. Germline V lookup: CDR1 MNHEY, CDR2 SVGAGI.

The chain uses TRBV28 and TRBJ2-5; TCRdb lists TRBD1, though no DNA is available to test this call. Germline V gene sequence: CDR1 MDHEN, CDR2 SYDVKM. CDR3 length: 17 amino acids. The CDR3 here is CASRVGVPRPLEETQYF.